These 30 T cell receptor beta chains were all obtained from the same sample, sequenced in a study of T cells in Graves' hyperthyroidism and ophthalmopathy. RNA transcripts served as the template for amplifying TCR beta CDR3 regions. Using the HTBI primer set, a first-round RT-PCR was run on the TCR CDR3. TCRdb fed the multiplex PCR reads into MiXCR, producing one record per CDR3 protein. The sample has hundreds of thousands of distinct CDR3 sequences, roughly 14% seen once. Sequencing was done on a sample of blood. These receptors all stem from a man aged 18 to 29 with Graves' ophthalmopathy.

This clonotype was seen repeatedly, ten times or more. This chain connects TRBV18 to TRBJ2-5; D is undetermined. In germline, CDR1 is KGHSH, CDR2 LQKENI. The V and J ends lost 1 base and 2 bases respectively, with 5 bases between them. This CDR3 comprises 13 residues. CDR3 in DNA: TGTGCCAGCTCACCACGAGATCAAGAGACCCAGTACTTC. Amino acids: CASSPRDQETQYF.

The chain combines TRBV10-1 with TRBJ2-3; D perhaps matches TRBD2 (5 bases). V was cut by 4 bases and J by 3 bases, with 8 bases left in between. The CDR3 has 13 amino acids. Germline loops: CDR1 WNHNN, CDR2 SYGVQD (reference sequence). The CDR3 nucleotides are TGCGCCAGCAGTGGGGTAGCGACAGATACGCAGTATTTT. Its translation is CASSGVATDTQYF.

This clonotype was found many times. CDR3 loop: CATPGDRSLNIQYF. Here the CDR3 DNA reads TGCGCCACTCCCGGAGACAGAAGTTTAAACATTCAGTACTTC. This rearrangement joins TRBV5-1 to TRBJ2-4, with D perhaps TRBD1 (5 bases). The CDR3 has 14 amino acids. Germline V gene sequence: CDR1 SGHRS, CDR2 YFSETQ. The V end was cut by 9 bases, the J end by 6 bases, with 19 bases between.

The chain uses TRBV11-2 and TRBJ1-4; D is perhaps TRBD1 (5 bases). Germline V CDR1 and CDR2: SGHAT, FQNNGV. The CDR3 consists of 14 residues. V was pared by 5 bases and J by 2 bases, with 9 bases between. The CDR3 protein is CASSRGATNEKLFF. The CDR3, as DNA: TGTGCCAGCAGCCGGGGCGCGACTAATGAAAAACTGTTTTTT.

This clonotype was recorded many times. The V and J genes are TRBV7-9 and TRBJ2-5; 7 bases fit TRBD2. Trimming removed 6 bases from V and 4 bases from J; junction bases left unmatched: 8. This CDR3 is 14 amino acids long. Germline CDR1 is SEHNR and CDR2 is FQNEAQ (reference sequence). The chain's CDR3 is CASRPYGRGETQYF. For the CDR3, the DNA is TGTGCCAGCAGACCCTATGGGAGGGGAGAGACCCAGTACTTC.

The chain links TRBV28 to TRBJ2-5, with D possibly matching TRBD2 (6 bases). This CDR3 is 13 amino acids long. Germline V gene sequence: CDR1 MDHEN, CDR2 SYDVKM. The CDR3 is CASGGGYQETQYF. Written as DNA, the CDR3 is TGTGCGAGCGGTGGGGGGTACCAAGAGACCCAGTACTTC.

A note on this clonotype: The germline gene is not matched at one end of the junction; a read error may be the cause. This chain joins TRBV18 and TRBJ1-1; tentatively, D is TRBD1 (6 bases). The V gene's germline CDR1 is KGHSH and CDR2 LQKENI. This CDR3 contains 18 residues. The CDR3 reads CASSPNSRQVDWDTEASF. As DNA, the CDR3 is TGTGCCAGCTCACCCAACTCCAGACAGGTCGATTGGGACACTGAAGCTTCCTTT.

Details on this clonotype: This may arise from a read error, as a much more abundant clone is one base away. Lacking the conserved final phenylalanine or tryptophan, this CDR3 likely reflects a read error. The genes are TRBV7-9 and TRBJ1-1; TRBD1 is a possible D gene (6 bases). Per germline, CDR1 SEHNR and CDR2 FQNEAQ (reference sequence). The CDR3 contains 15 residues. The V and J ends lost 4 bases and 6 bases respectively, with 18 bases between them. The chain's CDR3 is CASSSGVRRGAEAFL. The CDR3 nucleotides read TGTGCCAGCAGCTCAGGGGTCCGGCGGGGCGCTGAAGCTTTCCTT.

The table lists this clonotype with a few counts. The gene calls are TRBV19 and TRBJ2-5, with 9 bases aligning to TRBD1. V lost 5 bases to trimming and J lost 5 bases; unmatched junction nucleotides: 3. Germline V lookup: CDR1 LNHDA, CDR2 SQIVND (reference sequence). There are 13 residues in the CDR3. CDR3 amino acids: CASSGTGKETQYF. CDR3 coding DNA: TGTGCCAGTAGTGGGACAGGGAAGGAGACCCAGTACTTC.

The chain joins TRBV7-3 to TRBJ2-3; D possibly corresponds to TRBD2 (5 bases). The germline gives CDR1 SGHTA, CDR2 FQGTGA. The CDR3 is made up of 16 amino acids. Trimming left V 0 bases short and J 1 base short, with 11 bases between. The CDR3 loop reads CASSLTPEAGTDTQYF. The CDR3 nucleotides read TGTGCCAGCAGCTTAACCCCGGAAGCGGGCACAGATACGCAGTATTTT.

CDR3 region: CASSLMHNEQFF. The CDR3 bases are TGTGCCAGCAGTTTAATGCACAATGAGCAGTTCTTC. This chain connects TRBV12-3 or TRBV12-4 to TRBJ2-1, with D unclear. CDR3 length: 12 amino acids. V was pared by 2 bases and J by 5 bases, with 4 bases between.

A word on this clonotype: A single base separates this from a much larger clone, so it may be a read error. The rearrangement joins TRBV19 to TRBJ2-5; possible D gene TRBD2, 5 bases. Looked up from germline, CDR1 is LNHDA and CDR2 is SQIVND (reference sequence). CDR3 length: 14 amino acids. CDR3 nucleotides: TGTGTCCCTAAAGAGGCCACCCGCGGGGAGACCCAGTACTTC. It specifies CVPKEATRGETQYF.

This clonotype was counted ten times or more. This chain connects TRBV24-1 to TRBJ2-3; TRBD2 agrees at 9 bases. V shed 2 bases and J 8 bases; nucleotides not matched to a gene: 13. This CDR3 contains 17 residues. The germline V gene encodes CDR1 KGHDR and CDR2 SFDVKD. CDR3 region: CATSDSPSGLAAGTQYF. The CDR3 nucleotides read TGTGCCACCAGTGATTCTCCATCGGGACTAGCAGCTGGTACGCAGTATTTT.

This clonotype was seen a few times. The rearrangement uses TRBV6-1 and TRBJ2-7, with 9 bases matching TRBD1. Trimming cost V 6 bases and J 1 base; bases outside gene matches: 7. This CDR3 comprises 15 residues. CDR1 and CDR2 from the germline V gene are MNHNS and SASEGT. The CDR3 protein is CASRLTGGSSYEQYF. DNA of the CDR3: TGTGCCAGCAGGCTCACAGGGGGCAGTTCCTACGAGCAGTACTTC.

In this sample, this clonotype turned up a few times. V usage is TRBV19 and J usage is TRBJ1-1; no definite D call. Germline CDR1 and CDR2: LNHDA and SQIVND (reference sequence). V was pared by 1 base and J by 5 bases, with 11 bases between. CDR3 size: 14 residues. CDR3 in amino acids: CASSIGSRRTEAFF. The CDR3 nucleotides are TGTGCCAGTAGTATAGGGTCAAGACGGACTGAAGCTTTCTTT.

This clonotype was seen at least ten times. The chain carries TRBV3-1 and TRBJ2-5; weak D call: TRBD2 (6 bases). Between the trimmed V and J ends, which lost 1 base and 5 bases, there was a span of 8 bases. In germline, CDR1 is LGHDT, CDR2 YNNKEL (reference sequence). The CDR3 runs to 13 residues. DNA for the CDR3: TGTGCCAGCAGCCAAGTGCGGGGCGAGACCCAGTACTTC. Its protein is CASSQVRGETQYF.

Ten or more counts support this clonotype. CDR3 in amino acids: CASSLDFQTRNTEAFF. Written as DNA, the CDR3 is TGTGCCAGCAGCTTAGATTTCCAGACAAGGAACACTGAAGCTTTCTTT. This chain connects TRBV11-2 to TRBJ1-1; D gene uncertain. This CDR3 region has 16 residues. V lost 0 bases and J lost 1, with 12 bases in between. Germline V gene lookup returns CDR1 SGHAT and CDR2 FQNNGV.

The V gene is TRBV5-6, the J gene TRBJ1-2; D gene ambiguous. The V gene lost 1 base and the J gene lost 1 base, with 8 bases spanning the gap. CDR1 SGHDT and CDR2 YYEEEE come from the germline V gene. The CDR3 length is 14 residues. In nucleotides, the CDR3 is TGTGCCAGCAGCTTGAGTTCGATTAACTATGGCTACACCTTC. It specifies CASSLSSINYGYTF.

CDR3 bases: TGCGCCAGCAGTGGGGCACCAAATGAAAAACTGTTTTTT. Translated: CASSGAPNEKLFF. The V and J genes are TRBV10-2 and TRBJ1-4; D is undetermined. Germline lookup yields CDR1 WSHSY and CDR2 SAAADI. The V end was cut by 4 bases, the J end by 5 bases, with 8 bases between. The CDR3 covers 13 residues.

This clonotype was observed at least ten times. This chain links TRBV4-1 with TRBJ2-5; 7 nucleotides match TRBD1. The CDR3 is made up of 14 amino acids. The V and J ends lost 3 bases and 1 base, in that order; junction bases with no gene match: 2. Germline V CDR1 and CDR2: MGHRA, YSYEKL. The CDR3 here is CASSQGQLQETQYF. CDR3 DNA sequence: TGCGCCAGCAGCCAGGGACAGCTCCAAGAGACCCAGTACTTC.

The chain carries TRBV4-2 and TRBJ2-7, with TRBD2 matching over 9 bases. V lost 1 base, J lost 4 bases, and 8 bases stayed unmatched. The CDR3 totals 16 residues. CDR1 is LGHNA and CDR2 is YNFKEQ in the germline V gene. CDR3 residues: CASSQAGRREGYEQYF. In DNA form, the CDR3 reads TGTGCCAGCAGCCAAGCTGGAAGGCGGGAGGGTTACGAGCAGTACTTC.

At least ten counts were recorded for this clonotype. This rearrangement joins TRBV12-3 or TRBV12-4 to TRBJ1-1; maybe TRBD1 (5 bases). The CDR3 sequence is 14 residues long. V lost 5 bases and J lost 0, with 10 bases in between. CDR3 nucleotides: TGTGCCAGCAGTCAACAGGCGCTGAACACTGAAGCTTTCTTT. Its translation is CASSQQALNTEAFF.

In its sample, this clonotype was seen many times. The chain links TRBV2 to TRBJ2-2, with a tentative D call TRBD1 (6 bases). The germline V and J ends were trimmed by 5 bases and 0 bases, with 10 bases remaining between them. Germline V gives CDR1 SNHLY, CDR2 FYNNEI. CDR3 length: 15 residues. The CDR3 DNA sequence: TGTGCCAGCAGTAGGGACACCCCGAACACCGGGGAGCTGTTTTTT. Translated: CASSRDTPNTGELFF.

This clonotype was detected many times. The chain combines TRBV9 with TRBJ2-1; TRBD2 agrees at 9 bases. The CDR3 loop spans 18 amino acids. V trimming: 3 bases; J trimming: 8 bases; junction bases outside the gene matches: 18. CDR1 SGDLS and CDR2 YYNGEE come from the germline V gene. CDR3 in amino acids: CASSARLSGTSRWDEQFF. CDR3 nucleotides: TGTGCCAGCAGCGCGCGACTTTCCGGGACTAGCAGGTGGGATGAGCAGTTCTTC. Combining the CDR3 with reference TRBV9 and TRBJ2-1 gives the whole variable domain DSGVTQTPKHLITATGQRVTLRCSPRSGDLSVYWYQQSLDQGLQFLIQYYNGEERAKGNILERFSAQQFPDLHSELNLSSLELGDSALYFCASSARLSGTSRWDEQFFGPGTRLTVL.

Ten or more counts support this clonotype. The CDR3 loop is CASSLSISGVYNEQFF. As DNA, the CDR3 is TGTGCCAGCAGTTTATCGATTAGCGGGGTCTACAATGAGCAGTTCTTC. The rearrangement links TRBV27 to TRBJ2-1; TRBD2 matches at 8 bases. Germline V lookup: CDR1 MNHEY, CDR2 SMNVEV (reference sequence). After removal of 0 bases from V and 3 bases from J, the junction contained 4 bases not matched to a gene. The CDR3 sequence is 16 residues long.

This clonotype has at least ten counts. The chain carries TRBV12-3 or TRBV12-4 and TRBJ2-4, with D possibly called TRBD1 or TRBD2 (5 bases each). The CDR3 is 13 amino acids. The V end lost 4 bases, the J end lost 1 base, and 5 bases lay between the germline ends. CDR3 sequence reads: CASSWDAKNIQYF. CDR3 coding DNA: TGTGCCAGCAGTTGGGACGCCAAAAACATTCAGTACTTC.

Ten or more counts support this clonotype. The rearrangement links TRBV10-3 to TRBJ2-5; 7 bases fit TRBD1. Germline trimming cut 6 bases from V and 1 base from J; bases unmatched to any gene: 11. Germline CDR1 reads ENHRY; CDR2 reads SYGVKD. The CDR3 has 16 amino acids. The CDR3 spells CAISPSQGPLQETQYF. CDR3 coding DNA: TGTGCCATCAGCCCCTCACAGGGGCCCCTCCAAGAGACCCAGTACTTC.

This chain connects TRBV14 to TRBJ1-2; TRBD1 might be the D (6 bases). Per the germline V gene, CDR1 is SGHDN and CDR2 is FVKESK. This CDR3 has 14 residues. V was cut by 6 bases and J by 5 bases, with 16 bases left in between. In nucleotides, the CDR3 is TGTGCCAGCAGTCGTAAACAGGGTTCGTATGGCTACACCTTC. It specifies CASSRKQGSYGYTF.

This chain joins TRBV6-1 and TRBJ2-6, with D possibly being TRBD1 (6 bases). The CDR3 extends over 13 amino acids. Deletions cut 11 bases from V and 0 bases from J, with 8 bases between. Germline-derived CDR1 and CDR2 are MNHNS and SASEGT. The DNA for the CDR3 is TGTGCCGGGGGCCCCTCTGGGGCCAACGTCCTGACTTTC. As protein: CAGGPSGANVLTF.

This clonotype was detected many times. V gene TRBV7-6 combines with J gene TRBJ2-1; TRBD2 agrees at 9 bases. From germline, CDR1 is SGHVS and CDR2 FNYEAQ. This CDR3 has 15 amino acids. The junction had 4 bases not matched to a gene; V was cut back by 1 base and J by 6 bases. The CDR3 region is CASSLVAGVLNEQFF. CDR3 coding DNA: TGTGCCAGCAGCTTAGTAGCGGGGGTGCTCAATGAGCAGTTCTTC. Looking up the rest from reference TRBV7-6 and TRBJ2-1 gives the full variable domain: GAGVSQSPRYKVTKRGQDVALRCDPISGHVSLYWYRQALGQGPEFLTYFNYEAQQDKSGLPNDRFSAERPEGSISTLTIQRTEQRDSAMYRCASSLVAGVLNEQFFGPGTRLTVL.